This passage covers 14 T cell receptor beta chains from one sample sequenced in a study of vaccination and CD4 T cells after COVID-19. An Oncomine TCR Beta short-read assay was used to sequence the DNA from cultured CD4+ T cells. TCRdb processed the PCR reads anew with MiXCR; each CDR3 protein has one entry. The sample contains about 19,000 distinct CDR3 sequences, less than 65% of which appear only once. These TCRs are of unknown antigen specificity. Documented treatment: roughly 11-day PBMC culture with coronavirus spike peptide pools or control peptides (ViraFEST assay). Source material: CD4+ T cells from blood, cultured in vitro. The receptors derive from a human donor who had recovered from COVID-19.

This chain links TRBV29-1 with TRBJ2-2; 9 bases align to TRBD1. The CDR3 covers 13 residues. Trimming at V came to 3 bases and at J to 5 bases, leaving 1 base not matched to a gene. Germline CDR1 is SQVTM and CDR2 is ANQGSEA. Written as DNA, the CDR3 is TGCAGCGTTGAGGGACAGGGAACCGGGGAGCTGTTTTTT. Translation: CSVEGQGTGELFF.

In DNA, the CDR3 is TGTGCCAGCAGTGAACGGCAGTACACTGAAGCTTTCTTT. Protein product: CASSERQYTEAFF. J is TRBJ1-1 and V is TRBV6-1; D uncertain. The CDR3 is 13 residues long. The V end was cut by 2 bases, the J end by 3 bases, with 7 bases between. In germline, CDR1 is MNHNS, CDR2 SASEGT.

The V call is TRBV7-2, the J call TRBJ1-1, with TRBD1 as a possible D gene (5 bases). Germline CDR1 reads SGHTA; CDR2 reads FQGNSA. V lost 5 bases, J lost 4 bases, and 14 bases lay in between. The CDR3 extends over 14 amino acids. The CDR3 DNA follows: TGTGCCAGCAGCCCCCACCAGGGTTTCACTGAAGCTTTCTTT. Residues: CASSPHQGFTEAFF.

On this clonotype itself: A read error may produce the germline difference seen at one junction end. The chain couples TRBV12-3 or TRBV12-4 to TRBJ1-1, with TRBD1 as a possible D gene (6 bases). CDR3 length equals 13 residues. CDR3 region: CASSLGGRFEAFF. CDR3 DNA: TGTGCCAGCAGCTTAGGGGGGCGATTTGAAGCTTTCTTT.

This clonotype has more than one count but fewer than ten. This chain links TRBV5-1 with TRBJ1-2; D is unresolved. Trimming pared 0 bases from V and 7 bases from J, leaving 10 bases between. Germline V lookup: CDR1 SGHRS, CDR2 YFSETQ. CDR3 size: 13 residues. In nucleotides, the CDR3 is TGCGCCAGCAGCTTGGGACGGCCGGGTGGCTACACCTTC. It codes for CASSLGRPGGYTF.

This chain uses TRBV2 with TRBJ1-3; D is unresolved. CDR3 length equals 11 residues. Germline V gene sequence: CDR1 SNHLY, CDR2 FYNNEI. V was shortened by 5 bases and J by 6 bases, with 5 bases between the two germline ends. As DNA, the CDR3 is TGTGCCAGCAGTCCGTTAAACACCATATATTTT. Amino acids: CASSPLNTIYF.

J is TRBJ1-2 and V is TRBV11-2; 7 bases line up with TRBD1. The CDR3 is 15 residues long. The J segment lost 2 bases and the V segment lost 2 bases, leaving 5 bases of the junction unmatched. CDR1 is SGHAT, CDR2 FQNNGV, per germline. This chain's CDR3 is CASSLLGGWNYGYTF. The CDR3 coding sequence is TGTGCCAGCAGCTTATTAGGGGGCTGGAACTATGGCTACACCTTC.

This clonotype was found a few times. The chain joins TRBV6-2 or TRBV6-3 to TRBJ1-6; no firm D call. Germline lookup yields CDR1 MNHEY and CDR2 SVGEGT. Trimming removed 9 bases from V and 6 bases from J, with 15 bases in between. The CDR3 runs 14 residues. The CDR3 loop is CARRIPAPNSPLHF. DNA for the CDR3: TGTGCCAGGAGGATACCCGCCCCTAATTCACCCCTCCACTTT.

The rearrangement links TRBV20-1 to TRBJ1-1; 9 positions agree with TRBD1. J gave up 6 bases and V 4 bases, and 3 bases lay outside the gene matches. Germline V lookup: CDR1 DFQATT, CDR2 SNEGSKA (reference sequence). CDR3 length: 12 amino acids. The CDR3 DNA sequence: TGCAGTGCTACCCGGGACAGGGCTGAAGCTTTCTTT. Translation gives CSATRDRAEAFF.

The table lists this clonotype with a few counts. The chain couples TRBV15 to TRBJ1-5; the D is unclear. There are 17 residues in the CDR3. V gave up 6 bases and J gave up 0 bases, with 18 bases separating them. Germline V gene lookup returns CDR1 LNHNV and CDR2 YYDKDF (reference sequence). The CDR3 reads CATSPRSGFHSNQPQHF. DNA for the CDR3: TGTGCCACCAGTCCCCGTTCGGGATTTCATAGCAATCAGCCCCAGCATTTT.

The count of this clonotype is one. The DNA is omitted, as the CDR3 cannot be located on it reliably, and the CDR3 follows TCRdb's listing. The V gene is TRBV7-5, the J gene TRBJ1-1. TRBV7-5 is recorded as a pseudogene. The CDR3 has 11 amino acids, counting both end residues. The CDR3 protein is CISAPVEEAFF.

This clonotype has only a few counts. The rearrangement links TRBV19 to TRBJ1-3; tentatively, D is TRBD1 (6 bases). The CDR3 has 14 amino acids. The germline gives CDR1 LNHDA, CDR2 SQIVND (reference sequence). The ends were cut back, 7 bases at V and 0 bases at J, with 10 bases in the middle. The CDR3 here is CASTKGGSGNTIYF. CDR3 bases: TGTGCCAGTACGAAGGGGGGCTCTGGAAACACCATATATTTT.

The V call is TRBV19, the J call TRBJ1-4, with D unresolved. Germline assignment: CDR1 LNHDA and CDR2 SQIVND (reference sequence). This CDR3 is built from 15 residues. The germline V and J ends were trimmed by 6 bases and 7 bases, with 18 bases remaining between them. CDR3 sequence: CASRPTGVPSEKLFF. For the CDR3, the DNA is TGTGCCAGTAGGCCCACTGGGGTGCCTAGTGAAAAACTGTTTTTT.

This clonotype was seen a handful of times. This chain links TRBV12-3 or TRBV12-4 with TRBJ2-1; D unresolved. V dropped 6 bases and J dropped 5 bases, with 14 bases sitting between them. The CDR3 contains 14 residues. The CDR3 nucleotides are TGTGCCAGCAGGCACCGGCGGCTCAACAATGAGCAGTTCTTC. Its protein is CASRHRRLNNEQFF.